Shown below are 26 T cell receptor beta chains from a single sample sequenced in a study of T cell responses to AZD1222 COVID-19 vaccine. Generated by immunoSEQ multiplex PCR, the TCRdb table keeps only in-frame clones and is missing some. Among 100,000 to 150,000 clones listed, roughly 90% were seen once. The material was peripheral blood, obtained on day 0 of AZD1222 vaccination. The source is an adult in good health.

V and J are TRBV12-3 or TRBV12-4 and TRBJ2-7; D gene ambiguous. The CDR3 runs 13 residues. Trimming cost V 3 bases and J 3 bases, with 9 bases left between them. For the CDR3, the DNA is TGTGCCAGCAGTTTTGACTCCGACTACGAGCAGTACTTC. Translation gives CASSFDSDYEQYF.

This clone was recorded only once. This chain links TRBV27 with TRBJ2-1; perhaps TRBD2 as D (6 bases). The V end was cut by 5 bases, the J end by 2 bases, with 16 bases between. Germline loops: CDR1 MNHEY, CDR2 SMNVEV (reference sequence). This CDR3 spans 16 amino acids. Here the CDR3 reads CASSPEGLGAYNEQFF. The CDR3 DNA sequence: TGTGCCAGCAGTCCGGAGGGACTGGGTGCCTACAATGAGCAGTTCTTC.

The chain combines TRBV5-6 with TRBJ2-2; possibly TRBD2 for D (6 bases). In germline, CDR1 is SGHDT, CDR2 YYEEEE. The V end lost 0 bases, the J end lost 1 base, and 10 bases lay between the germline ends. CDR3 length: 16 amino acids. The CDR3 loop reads CASSLGWRGNTGELFF. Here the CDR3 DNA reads TGTGCCAGCAGCTTGGGGTGGCGGGGGAACACCGGGGAGCTGTTTTTT.

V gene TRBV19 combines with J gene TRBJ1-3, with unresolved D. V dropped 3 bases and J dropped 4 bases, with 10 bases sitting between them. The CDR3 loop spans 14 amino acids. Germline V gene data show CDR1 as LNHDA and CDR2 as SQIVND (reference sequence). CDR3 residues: CASSMGKLGNTIYF. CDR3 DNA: TGTGCCAGTAGTATGGGGAAGCTCGGAAACACCATATATTTT.

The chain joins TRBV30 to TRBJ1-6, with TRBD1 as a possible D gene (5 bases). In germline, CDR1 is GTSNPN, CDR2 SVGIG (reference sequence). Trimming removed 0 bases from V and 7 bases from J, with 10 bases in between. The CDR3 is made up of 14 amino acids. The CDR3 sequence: CAWSVTAMNSPLHF. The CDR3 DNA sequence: TGTGCCTGGAGTGTGACAGCAATGAATTCACCCCTCCACTTT.

Here the CDR3 DNA reads TGTGCCAGCAGCTTCCAATATCAGCCCCAGCATTTT. Protein: CASSFQYQPQHF. The chain combines TRBV7-8 with TRBJ1-5; D unclear. V shed 3 bases and J shed 5 bases, with 5 bases lying between them. The CDR3 has 12 amino acids. Germline CDR1 SGHVS, CDR2 FQNEAQ.

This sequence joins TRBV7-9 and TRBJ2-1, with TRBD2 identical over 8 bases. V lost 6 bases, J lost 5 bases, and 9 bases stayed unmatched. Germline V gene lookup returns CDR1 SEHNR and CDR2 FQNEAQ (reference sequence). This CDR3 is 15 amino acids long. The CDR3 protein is CASSFPGTRHNEQFF. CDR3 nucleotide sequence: TGTGCCAGCAGTTTTCCCGGGACTAGGCACAATGAGCAGTTCTTC.

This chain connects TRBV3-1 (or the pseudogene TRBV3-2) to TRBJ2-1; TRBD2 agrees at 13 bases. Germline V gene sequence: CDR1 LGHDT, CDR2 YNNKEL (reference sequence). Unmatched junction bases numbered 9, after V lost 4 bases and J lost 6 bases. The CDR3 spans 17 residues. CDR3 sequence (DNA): TGTGCCAGCAGCCTGGGACTAGCGGGGAAAACGCTCAATGAGCAGTTCTTC. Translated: CASSLGLAGKTLNEQFF.

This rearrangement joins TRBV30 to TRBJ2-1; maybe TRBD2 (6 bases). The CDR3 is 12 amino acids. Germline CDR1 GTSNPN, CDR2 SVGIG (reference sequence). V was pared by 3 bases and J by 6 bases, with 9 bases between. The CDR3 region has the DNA TGTGCCTGGAGACTAGCTGGCAATGAGCAGTTCTTC. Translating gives CAWRLAGNEQFF.

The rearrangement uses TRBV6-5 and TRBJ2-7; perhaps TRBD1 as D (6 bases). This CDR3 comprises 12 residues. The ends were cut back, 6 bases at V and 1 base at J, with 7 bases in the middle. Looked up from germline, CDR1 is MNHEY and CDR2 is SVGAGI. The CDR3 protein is CASRDRSYEQYF. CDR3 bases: TGTGCCAGCAGAGACAGGTCCTACGAGCAGTACTTC.

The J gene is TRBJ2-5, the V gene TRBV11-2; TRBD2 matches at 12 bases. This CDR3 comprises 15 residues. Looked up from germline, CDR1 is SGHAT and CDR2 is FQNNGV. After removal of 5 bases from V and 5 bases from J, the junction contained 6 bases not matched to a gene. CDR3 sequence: CASSPTSGSWETQYF. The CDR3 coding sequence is TGTGCCAGCAGCCCGACTAGCGGGAGTTGGGAGACCCAGTACTTC.

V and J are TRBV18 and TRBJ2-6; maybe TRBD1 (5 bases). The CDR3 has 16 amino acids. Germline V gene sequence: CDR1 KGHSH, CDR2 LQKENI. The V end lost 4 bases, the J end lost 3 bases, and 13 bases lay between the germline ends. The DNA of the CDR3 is TGTGCCAGCTCACATATGTTGGGGCTTGGGGCCAACGTCCTGACTTTC. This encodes CASSHMLGLGANVLTF.

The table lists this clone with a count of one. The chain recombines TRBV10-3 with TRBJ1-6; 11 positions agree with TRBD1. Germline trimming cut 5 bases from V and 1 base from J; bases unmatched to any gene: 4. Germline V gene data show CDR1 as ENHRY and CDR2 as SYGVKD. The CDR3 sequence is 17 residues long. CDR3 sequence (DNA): TGTGCCATCAGTAAAGGACAGGGGGCGTCCTATAATTCACCCCTCCACTTT. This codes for CAISKGQGASYNSPLHF.

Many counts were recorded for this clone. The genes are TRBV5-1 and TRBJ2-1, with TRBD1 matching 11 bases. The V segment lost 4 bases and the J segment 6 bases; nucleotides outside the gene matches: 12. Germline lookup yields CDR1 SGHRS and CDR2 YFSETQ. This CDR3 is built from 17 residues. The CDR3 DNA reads TGCGCCAGCAGCGAGACACGGACAGGGGGCAATCGCAATGAGCAGTTCTTC. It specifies CASSETRTGGNRNEQFF. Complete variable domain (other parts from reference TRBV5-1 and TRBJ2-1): KAGVTQTPRYLIKTRGQQVTLSCSPISGHRSVSWYQQTPGQGLQFLFEYFSETQRNKGNFPGRFSGRQFSNSRSEMNVSTLELGDSALYLCASSETRTGGNRNEQFFGPGTRLTVL.

CDR3 loop: CSAGAGGPRGAFF. CDR3 bases: TGCAGCGCAGGGGCTGGGGGGCCGAGGGGAGCTTTCTTT. The rearrangement uses TRBV29-1 and TRBJ1-1; tentatively, D is TRBD1 (6 bases). The V end lost 7 bases, the J end lost 10 bases, and 22 bases lay between the germline ends. Germline V gene lookup returns CDR1 SQVTM and CDR2 ANQGSEA. This CDR3 spans 13 amino acids.

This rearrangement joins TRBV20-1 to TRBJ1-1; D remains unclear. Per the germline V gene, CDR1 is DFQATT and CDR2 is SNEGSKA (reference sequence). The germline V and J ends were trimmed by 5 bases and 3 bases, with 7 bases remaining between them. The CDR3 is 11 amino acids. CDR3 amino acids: CSARSHTEAFF. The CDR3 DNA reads TGCAGTGCTCGCTCCCACACTGAAGCTTTCTTT.

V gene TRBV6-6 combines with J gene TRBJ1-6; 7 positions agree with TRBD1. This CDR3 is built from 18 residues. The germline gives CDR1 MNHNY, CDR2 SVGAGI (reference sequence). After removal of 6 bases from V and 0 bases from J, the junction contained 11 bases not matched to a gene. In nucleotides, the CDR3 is TGTGCCAGCAGCCGAGGGGACAGCTCTAGCTCCTATAATTCACCCCTCCACTTT. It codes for CASSRGDSSSSYNSPLHF.

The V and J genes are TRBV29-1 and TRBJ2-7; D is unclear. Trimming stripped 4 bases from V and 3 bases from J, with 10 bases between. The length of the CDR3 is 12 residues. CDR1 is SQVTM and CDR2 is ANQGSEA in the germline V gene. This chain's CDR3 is CSVAQSYYEQYF. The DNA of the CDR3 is TGCAGCGTTGCGCAGTCTTACTACGAGCAGTACTTC.

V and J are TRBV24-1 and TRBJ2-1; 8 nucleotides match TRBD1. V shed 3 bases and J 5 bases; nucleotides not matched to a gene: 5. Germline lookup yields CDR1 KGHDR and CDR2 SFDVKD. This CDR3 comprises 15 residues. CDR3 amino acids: CATSDLGQGNNEQFF. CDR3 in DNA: TGTGCCACCAGTGATCTCGGACAGGGTAACAATGAGCAGTTCTTC.

The DNA for the CDR3 is TGTGCCACCAGCAGTCTGGGGGGACAGACCTATGGCTACACCTTC. It translates to CATSSLGGQTYGYTF. The chain couples TRBV15 to TRBJ1-2; 7 bases align to TRBD1. In germline, CDR1 is LNHNV, CDR2 YYDKDF (reference sequence). The CDR3 loop spans 15 amino acids. Unmatched junction bases numbered 8, after V lost 3 bases and J lost 4 bases.

CDR3 bases: TGTGCCAGCAGTTTCTCGCCCAGACAGGGTTCTAACTATGGCTACACCTTC. As protein: CASSFSPRQGSNYGYTF. This chain uses TRBV28 with TRBJ1-2; 7 nucleotides line up with TRBD1. V dropped 3 bases and J dropped 0; count of bases not matched to a gene: 10. The CDR3 has 17 amino acids. Germline CDR1 is MDHEN and CDR2 is SYDVKM.

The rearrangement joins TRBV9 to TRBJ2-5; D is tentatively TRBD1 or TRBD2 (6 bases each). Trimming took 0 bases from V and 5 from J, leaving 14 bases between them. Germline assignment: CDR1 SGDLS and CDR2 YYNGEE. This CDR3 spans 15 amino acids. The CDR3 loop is CASSVALGGEETQYF. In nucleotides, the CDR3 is TGTGCCAGCAGCGTAGCTCTGGGGGGCGAGGAGACCCAGTACTTC. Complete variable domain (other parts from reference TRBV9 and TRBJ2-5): DSGVTQTPKHLITATGQRVTLRCSPRSGDLSVYWYQQSLDQGLQFLIQYYNGEERAKGNILERFSAQQFPDLHSELNLSSLELGDSALYFCASSVALGGEETQYFGPGTRLLVL.

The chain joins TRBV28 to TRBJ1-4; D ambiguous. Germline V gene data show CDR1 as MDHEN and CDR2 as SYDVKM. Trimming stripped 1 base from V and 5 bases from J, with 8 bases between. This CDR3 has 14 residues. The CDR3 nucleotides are TGTGCCAGCAGTTTATACCGGAGAAATGAAAAACTGTTTTTT. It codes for CASSLYRRNEKLFF.

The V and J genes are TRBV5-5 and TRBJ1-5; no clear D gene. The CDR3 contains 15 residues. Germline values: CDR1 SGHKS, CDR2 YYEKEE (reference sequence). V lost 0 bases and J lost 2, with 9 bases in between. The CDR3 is CASSLDPGGNQPQHF. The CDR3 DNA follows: TGTGCCAGCAGCTTGGATCCAGGCGGCAATCAGCCCCAGCATTTT. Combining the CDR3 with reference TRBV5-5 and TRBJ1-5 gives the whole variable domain DAGVTQSPTHLIKTRGQQVTLRCSPISGHKSVSWYQQVLGQGPQFIFQYYEKEERGRGNFPDRFSARQFPNYSSELNVNALLLGDSALYLCASSLDPGGNQPQHFGDGTRLSIL.

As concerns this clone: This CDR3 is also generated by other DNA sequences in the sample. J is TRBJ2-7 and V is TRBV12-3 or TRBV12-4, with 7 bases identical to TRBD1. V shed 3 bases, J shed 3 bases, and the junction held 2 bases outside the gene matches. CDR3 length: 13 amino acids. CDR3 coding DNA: TGTGCCAGCAGTTTGGCAGGGGGCTACGAGCAGTACTTC. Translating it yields CASSLAGGYEQYF.

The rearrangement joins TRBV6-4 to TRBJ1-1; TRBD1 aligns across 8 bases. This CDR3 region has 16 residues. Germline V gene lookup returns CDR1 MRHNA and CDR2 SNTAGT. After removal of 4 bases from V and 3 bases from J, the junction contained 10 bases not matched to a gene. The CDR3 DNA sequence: TGTGCCAGCAGTGTCACAGGGGGACGGGAACACACTGAAGCTTTCTTT. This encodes CASSVTGGREHTEAFF.